The 21 T cell receptor beta chains below all came from one sample that was sequenced in a study of blood T cell repertoires in COVID-19. Profiled with immunoSEQ multiplex PCR; TCRdb holds only in-frame clones, not every one. The sample lists 200,000 to 250,000 clones; about 82% were seen once. Sequences were obtained from PBMCs or T cells enriched from blood (not recorded which). Receptors originate from a woman between 50 and 59 years old who had recovered from COVID-19.

This clone appeared once. In DNA, the CDR3 is TGTGCCACCAGCAGAGATTCAAGGACTAGCGGAACTACATCTCACGAGCAGTACTTC. Its protein product is CATSRDSRTSGTTSHEQYF. The rearrangement joins TRBV15 to TRBJ2-7; TRBD2 aligns across 10 bases. Germline V gene lookup returns CDR1 LNHNV and CDR2 YYDKDF (reference sequence). V shed 0 bases, J shed 5 bases, and the junction held 16 bases outside the gene matches. The CDR3 contains 19 residues.

The genes are TRBV9 and TRBJ2-1; the match to TRBD2 covers 14 bases. Trimming removed 2 bases from V and 7 bases from J; junction bases left unmatched: 5. The CDR3 sequence is 16 residues long. Germline V gives CDR1 SGDLS, CDR2 YYNGEE. This CDR3 is CASSVSGTSGRNEQFF. The CDR3 DNA follows: TGTGCCAGCAGCGTTTCCGGGACTAGCGGGAGAAATGAGCAGTTCTTC.

The V call is TRBV11-2, the J call TRBJ1-4; 9 nucleotides agree with TRBD1. The germline V gene has CDR1 SGHAT and CDR2 FQNNGV. The V and J ends lost 5 bases and 9 bases, in that order; junction bases with no gene match: 10. The CDR3 extends over 15 amino acids. The CDR3 loop is CASSPAGTGSQKLFF. In DNA, the CDR3 is TGTGCCAGCAGCCCCGCCGGGACAGGGTCCCAAAAACTGTTTTTT.

This chain links TRBV5-1 with TRBJ2-1; the match to TRBD2 covers 11 bases. This CDR3 region has 15 residues. Trimming cost V 9 bases and J 8 bases; bases outside gene matches: 13. CDR1 is SGHRS, CDR2 YFSETQ, per germline. CDR3 DNA: TGCGCCACCAAACTAGCGGGGGCTTACAATCATGAGCAGTTCTTC. This encodes CATKLAGAYNHEQFF.

The V gene is TRBV7-2, the J gene TRBJ2-7; 9 nucleotides line up with TRBD1. V shed 2 bases and J 3 bases; nucleotides not matched to a gene: 5. There are 15 residues in the CDR3. CDR1 and CDR2 from the germline V gene are SGHTA and FQGNSA. DNA for the CDR3: TGTGCCAGCAGCTTAACAGGGGGCCCCTACTACGAGCAGTACTTC. Its protein product is CASSLTGGPYYEQYF.

The chain uses TRBV5-1 and TRBJ2-7; TRBD2 aligns across 7 bases. CDR3 length equals 15 residues. Per the germline V gene, CDR1 is SGHRS and CDR2 is YFSETQ. V shed 3 bases and J 6 bases; nucleotides not matched to a gene: 12. In DNA form, the CDR3 reads TGCGCCAGCAGCTCCACTAGGGGCTCGGGGGGCGAGCAGTACTTC. Translating gives CASSSTRGSGGEQYF. Full variable domain (remainder filled in from reference TRBV5-1 and TRBJ2-7): KAGVTQTPRYLIKTRGQQVTLSCSPISGHRSVSWYQQTPGQGLQFLFEYFSETQRNKGNFPGRFSGRQFSNSRSEMNVSTLELGDSALYLCASSSTRGSGGEQYFGPGTRLTVT.

The chain combines TRBV28 with TRBJ1-3; 8 bases agree with TRBD1. The germline CDR1 and CDR2 sequences are MDHEN and SYDVKM. This CDR3 comprises 16 residues. V shed 5 bases, J shed 0 bases, and the junction held 6 bases outside the gene matches. CDR3 in amino acids: CASSPPDRASGNTIYF. The DNA for the CDR3 is TGTGCCAGCAGTCCCCCGGACAGGGCCTCTGGAAACACCATATATTTT.

The V gene is TRBV5-1, the J gene TRBJ2-1; TRBD2 matches 15 bases. The V and J ends lost 3 bases and 4 bases, in that order; junction bases with no gene match: 14. From germline, CDR1 is SGHRS and CDR2 YFSETQ. The CDR3 length is 20 residues. This CDR3 reads CASSYPGLAGGLRSYNEQFF. CDR3 bases: TGCGCCAGCAGCTACCCCGGACTAGCGGGGGGGCTCAGATCGTACAATGAGCAGTTCTTC.

This sequence joins TRBV2 and TRBJ1-1, with 11 bases fitting TRBD1. From germline, CDR1 is SNHLY and CDR2 FYNNEI. V was pared by 7 bases and J by 5 bases, with 9 bases of the junction left unmatched. The CDR3 covers 15 residues. The CDR3 loop reads CASIWDRGDQTEAFF. Here the CDR3 DNA reads TGTGCCAGCATATGGGACAGGGGGGATCAAACTGAAGCTTTCTTT.

The chain recombines TRBV18 with TRBJ1-6; a weak D match, TRBD1 (6 bases). V dropped 3 bases and J dropped 6 bases, with 12 bases sitting between them. Germline V gene data show CDR1 as KGHSH and CDR2 as LQKENI. The CDR3 sequence is 15 residues long. The DNA for the CDR3 is TGTGCCAGCTCACCCCTTGGACAGACTAATTCACCCCTCCACTTT. It specifies CASSPLGQTNSPLHF.

This clone is a singleton in its sample. This chain joins TRBV27 and TRBJ2-1; 11 bases map to TRBD2. CDR1 is MNHEY, CDR2 SMNVEV, per germline (reference sequence). V shed 5 bases, J shed 7 bases, and the junction held 16 bases outside the gene matches. This CDR3 has 18 amino acids. DNA for the CDR3: TGTGCCAGCAGTAGCCTCCCCACTAGCGGGAGTACTAGTAATGAGCAGTTCTTC. This codes for CASSSLPTSGSTSNEQFF.

This clone was detected a few times. Other nucleotide sequences from this sample produce the same CDR3. The chain has TRBV5-1 and TRBJ2-7; the D gene is possibly TRBD2 (5 bases). Germline CDR1 and CDR2: SGHRS and YFSETQ. This CDR3 region has 15 residues. The V and J ends lost 0 bases and 0 bases respectively, with 10 bases between them. CDR3: CASSLDPGISYEQYF. DNA for the CDR3: TGCGCCAGCAGCTTGGACCCCGGGATCTCCTACGAGCAGTACTTC.

The chain employs TRBV7-6 and TRBJ1-1; 7 bases are shared with TRBD1. V was clipped by 5 bases and J by 4 bases; unmatched bases: 10. Germline V gene data show CDR1 as SGHVS and CDR2 as FNYEAQ. The CDR3 has 15 residues. CDR3 amino acids: CASSVTGEEGTEAFF. Here the CDR3 DNA reads TGTGCCAGCAGCGTCACAGGGGAGGAGGGCACTGAAGCTTTCTTT. Full variable domain (rest looked up from reference TRBV7-6 and TRBJ1-1): GAGVSQSPRYKVTKRGQDVALRCDPISGHVSLYWYRQALGQGPEFLTYFNYEAQQDKSGLPNDRFSAERPEGSISTLTIQRTEQRDSAMYRCASSVTGEEGTEAFFGQGTRLTVV.

The chain carries TRBV7-6 and TRBJ1-3; D uncertain. The V gene lost 5 bases and the J gene lost 2 bases, with 10 bases spanning the gap. CDR1 SGHVS and CDR2 FNYEAQ come from the germline V gene. The CDR3 is 14 amino acids. The CDR3: CASSPRRAGNTIYF. As DNA, the CDR3 is TGTGCCAGCAGCCCCCGGCGGGCTGGAAACACCATATATTTT.

This sequence joins TRBV6-5 and TRBJ2-7; D possibly corresponds to TRBD1 (6 bases). The germline V gene encodes CDR1 MNHEY and CDR2 SVGAGI. The CDR3 runs to 15 residues. V was pared by 7 bases and J by 1 base, with 17 bases between. The CDR3 DNA is TGTGCCAGCACCCCCGGTGGAGGACAGTCCTACGAGCAGTACTTC. It translates to CASTPGGGQSYEQYF.

V is TRBV7-9 and J is TRBJ2-5; a weak D match, TRBD2 (7 bases). Germline lookup yields CDR1 SEHNR and CDR2 FQNEAQ (reference sequence). V lost 2 bases and J lost 4, with 17 bases in between. The CDR3 is made up of 16 amino acids. For the CDR3, the DNA is TGTGCCAGCAGCTTAAAACGGGGGGCGAGGCTAGAGACCCAGTACTTC. Translation gives CASSLKRGARLETQYF.

V and J are TRBV6-5 and TRBJ2-3; D is unclear. Germline CDR1 reads MNHEY; CDR2 reads SVGAGI. V shed 8 bases and J shed 0 bases, with 9 bases lying between them. This CDR3 has 13 residues. In DNA form, the CDR3 reads TGTGCCAGCGCTAGAACTAGCACAGATACGCAGTATTTT. Amino acids: CASARTSTDTQYF.

The CDR3 DNA sequence: TGTGCCAGCAGCTTACTCCGGGACTCTGGAAACACCATATATTTT. This sequence encodes CASSLLRDSGNTIYF. The chain has TRBV7-8 and TRBJ1-3; no clear D gene. The CDR3 runs 15 residues. V was trimmed by 2 bases and J by 0 bases, leaving 8 bases between them. CDR1 SGHVS and CDR2 FQNEAQ come from the germline V gene.

The chain employs TRBV19 and TRBJ1-5, with 7 bases matching TRBD1. J gave up 5 bases and V 3 bases, and 7 bases lay outside the gene matches. Germline values: CDR1 LNHDA, CDR2 SQIVND (reference sequence). This CDR3 comprises 15 residues. This chain's CDR3 is CASSMLGQMDQPQHF. In nucleotides, the CDR3 is TGTGCCAGTAGTATGTTGGGACAGATGGATCAGCCCCAGCATTTT.

The V and J genes are TRBV12-3 or TRBV12-4 and TRBJ2-7; D not resolved. This CDR3 has 12 residues. Trimming took 5 bases from V and 5 from J, leaving 10 bases between them. CDR3 protein: CASSPSLHEQYF. The CDR3 bases are TGTGCCAGCAGTCCCTCTCTTCACGAGCAGTACTTC.

J is TRBJ1-2 and V is TRBV28, with 9 bases aligning to TRBD1. CDR1 and CDR2 from the germline V gene are MDHEN and SYDVKM. The J segment lost 8 bases and the V segment lost 4 bases, leaving 8 bases of the junction unmatched. CDR3 length: 14 residues. The CDR3 protein is CASSSPGQGKGYTF. CDR3 nucleotides: TGTGCCAGCAGTTCCCCGGGACAGGGTAAAGGCTACACCTTC.